This T cell receptor (beta chain) was captured by sequencing in a study of breast tumors, draining lymph nodes, adjacent tissues (dated by TCRdb to the mid-2010s). Describing the broader study: In breast cancer patients, the study compared the TCR beta repertoires of tumor, adjacent nontumor tissue and axillary lymph nodes. The study was designed to assess the relationships and possible T-cell exchange between tumor, surrounding tissue and draining lymph node repertoires in human breast cancer.

Trimming takes 5 bases from V and 4 bases from J, and the germline ends sit 17 bases apart. The CDR3 contains 15 residues, cysteine and phenylalanine counted. Of all the DNA, just the CDR3 is kept, 45 bases in frame from base 1. Taken from the germline V gene (reference sequence), the CDR1 and CDR2 loops are MNHEY and SMNVEV. Broad study findings and their caveats: Tumor and nontumor tissue repertoires were found to be significantly more similar in luminal-like than in basal-like breast cancer. The conclusion that tumor T cells originate in lymph nodes was presented as consistent with a hypothesis rather than as directly demonstrated. A scenario in which most tumor T cells derive from the lymph node and then expand within tumor tissue was judged to be consistent with the data. Tumors showed preferential V and J gene usage, and their T-cell repertoire diversity fell below that of lymph nodes yet above that of nontumor tissue.

This clonotype was seen more than once but under ten times. There is no known antigen for this receptor. Base quality data are lacking; no much larger clone is found one base away. Lymph node samples were obtained from the axillary draining lymph nodes of breast cancer patients. The reads were generated on an Illumina HiSeq 2000. TCR beta chain libraries were generated by multiplex PCR amplification. The amplified TCR beta chain products were analyzed by high-throughput sequencing. The public reads were reprocessed in TCRdb via fastp at Q25 and MiXCR, keeping in-frame beta chains. Merged by CDR3 protein, the rows form single entries marked with the most common genes and DNA. The sample table lists about 200,000 distinct CDR3 sequences, about 32% of them with a count of one. The ten top clones hold 4.3% of the sample.

Sequenced input: axillary lymph node tissue. This clonotype was obtained from a female donor with breast cancer. Some clones in this sample may be carry-over from other donors' samples. The sequence links TRBV27 to TRBJ1-2; the D gene is possibly TRBD1, with 5 bases matching. The CDR3 in this case is CASSLRIDGGYGYTF. The nucleotide sequence is given as TGTGCCAGCAGTCTCAGGATAGACGGGGGCTATGGCTACACCTTC.